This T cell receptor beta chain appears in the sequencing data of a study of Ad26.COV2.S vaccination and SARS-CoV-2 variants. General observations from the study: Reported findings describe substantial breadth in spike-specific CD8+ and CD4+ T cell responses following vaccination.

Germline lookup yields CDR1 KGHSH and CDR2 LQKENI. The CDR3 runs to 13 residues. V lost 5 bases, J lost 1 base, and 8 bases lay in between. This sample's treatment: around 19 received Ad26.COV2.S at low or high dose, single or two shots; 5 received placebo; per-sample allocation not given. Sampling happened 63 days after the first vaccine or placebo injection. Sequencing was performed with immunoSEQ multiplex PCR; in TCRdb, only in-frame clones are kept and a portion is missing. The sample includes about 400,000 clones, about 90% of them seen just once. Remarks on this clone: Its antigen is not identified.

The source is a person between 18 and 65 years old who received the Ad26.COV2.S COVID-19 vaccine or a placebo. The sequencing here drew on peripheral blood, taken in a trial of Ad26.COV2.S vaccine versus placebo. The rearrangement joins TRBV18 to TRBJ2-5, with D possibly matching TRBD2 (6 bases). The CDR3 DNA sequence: TGTGCCAGCTCAACGGGACTCCAAGAGACCCAGTACTTC. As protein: CASSTGLQETQYF.